This paragraph covers one T cell receptor (beta chain) sequence. This clone has just one count. Which antigen it targets is not known. Base quality data are lacking; no much larger clone is found one base away. The collaborating institutions used their own protocols to collect whole blood in K2EDTA tubes. For TCRbeta analysis, collaborator samples were shipped as frozen whole blood, as isolated PBMCs, or as DNA extracted from either sample type. This sample was included in a study of blood T cell repertoires in COVID-19 (dated by TCRdb to 2018 to 2021). About the investigation overall: Samples from collaborators originated in the United States, Italy and Spain and spanned both the acute and convalescent phases of COVID-19. The material from the prospective study consisted of cDNA or gDNA derived from T cells, B-cell-depleted T cells, or PBMCs. The dataset comprised deeply sampled blood TCRbeta repertoires from subjects exposed to, actively infected with, or recovered from COVID-19. The repertoires were released in a freely available public database meant as a resource for research on the immune response to SARS-CoV-2. The samples were drawn from the first 160 participants of the ongoing ImmuneRACE study and from 950 to 1,500 subjects provided by 6 global collaborators. Nearly every sample came with metadata listing a de-identified subject ID, COVID-19 status, age in years and sex. Where HLA class I and class II types were available, the types were taken from metadata supplied by the sample provider, not from assay-based typing. Overall study outcomes, separate from this receptor: Clinical and demographic metadata were provided uncurated, with the amount varying by source and participant.

Via the germline V gene, CDR1 is MNHEY and CDR2 SVGEGT. The germline V and J ends show losses of 5 bases and 9 bases respectively, and no gene match explains 9 bases of the junction. The CDR3 has 13 amino acids, counting the end cysteine and phenylalanine. The read is trimmed to its CDR3 DNA, 39 bases read in frame from base 1. The immunoSEQ Assay, a bias-controlled multiplex PCR, was used to amplify TCRbeta CDR3 regions from genomic DNA. Per the authors' processing: Nucleated cell counts per sample were estimated from amplification of reference gene primers within the assay. To quantify the absolute abundance of each unique TCRbeta CDR3 rearrangement, sequence reads were collapsed and filtered. Productive Simpson clonality was computed per sample as the square root of Simpson's diversity index over productive rearrangements. The table was pulled from immuneACCESS by TCRdb, which kept in-frame rearrangements only. Such tables lose some clones; where checked, under half of the loss comes from unresolved V genes, and the rest has no known cause. V and J calls and clone size follow that table, whereas D and trimming were derived from the DNA. The sample table lists some 150,000 clones, around nine tenths of them with a count of one. The leading ten clones occupy more than 5% of the sample.

The rearranged segments are TRBV6-2 or TRBV6-3 and TRBJ1-2; 7 junctional bases match TRBD1. The sequenced sample consisted of peripheral blood. This sequence was found in a human donor in a cohort sampled during active COVID-19. This receptor carries the CDR3 CASSTNRDSRYTF. The DNA sequence is given as TGTGCCAGCAGTACCAACCGGGACAGCCGCTACACCTTC.